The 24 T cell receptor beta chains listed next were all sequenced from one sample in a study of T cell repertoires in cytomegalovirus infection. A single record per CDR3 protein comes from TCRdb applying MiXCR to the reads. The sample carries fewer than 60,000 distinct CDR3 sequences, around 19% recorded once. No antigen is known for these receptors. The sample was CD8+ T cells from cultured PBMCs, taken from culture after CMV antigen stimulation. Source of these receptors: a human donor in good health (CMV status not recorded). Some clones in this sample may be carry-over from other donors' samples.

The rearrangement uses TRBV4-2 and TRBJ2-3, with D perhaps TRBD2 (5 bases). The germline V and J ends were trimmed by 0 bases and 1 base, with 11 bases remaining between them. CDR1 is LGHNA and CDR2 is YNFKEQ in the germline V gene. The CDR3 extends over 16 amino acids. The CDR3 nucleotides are TGTGCCAGCAGCCAAGATCCAGCGCGGGGCACAGATACGCAGTATTTT. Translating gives CASSQDPARGTDTQYF.

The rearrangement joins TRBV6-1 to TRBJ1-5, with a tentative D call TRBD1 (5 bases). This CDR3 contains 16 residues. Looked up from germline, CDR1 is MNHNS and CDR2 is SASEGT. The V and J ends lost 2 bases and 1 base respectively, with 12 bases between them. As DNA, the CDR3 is TGTGCCAGCAGTGAACCGGGACGGCTAAGCAATCAGCCCCAGCATTTT. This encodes CASSEPGRLSNQPQHF.

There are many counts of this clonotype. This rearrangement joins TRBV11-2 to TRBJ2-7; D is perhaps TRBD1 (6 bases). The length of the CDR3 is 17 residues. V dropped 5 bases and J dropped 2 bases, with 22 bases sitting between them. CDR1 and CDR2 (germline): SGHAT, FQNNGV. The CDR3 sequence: CASSVSLSDRNPYEQYF. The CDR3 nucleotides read TGTGCCAGCAGCGTGAGCTTGAGTGACAGGAATCCCTACGAGCAGTACTTC.

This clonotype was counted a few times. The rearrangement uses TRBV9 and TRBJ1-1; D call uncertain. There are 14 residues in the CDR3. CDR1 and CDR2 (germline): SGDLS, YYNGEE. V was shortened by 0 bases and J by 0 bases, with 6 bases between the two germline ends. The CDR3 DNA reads TGTGCCAGCAGCGTAGAAGGGATGAACACTGAAGCTTTCTTT. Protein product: CASSVEGMNTEAFF.

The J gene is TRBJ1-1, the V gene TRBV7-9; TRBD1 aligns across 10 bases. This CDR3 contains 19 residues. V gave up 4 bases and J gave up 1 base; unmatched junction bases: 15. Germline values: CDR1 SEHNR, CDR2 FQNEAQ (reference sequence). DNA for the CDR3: TGTGCCAGCAGCTCCCCTCCAGCGCGGACAGGGGGAGAGAACACTGAAGCTTTCTTT. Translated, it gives CASSSPPARTGGENTEAFF. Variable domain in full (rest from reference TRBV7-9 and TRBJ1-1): DTGVSQNPRHKITKRGQNVTFRCDPISEHNRLYWYRQTLGQGPEFLTYFQNEAQLEKSRLLSDRFSAERPKGSFSTLEIQRTEQGDSAMYLCASSSPPARTGGENTEAFFGQGTRLTVV.

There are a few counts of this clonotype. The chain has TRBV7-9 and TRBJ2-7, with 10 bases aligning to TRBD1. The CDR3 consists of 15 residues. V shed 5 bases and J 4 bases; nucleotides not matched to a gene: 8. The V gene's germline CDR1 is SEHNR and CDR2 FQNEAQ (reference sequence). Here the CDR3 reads CASSPKGTGVYEQYF. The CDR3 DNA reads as TGTGCCAGCAGCCCCAAAGGGACAGGGGTGTACGAGCAGTACTTC.

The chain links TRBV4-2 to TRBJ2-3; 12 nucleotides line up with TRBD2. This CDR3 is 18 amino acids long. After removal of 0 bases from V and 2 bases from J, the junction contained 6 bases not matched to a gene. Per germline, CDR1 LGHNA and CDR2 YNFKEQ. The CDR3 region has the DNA TGTGCCAGCAGCCAAGAAGGCGGACTAGCGGGGCTCACAGATACGCAGTATTTT. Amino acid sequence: CASSQEGGLAGLTDTQYF.

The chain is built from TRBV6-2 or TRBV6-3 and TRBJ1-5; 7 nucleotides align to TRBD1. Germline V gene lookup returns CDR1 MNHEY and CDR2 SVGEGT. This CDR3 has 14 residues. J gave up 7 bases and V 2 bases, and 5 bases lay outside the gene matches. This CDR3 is CASSYGDREQPQHF. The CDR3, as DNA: TGTGCCAGCAGTTACGGGGACAGAGAACAGCCCCAGCATTTT.

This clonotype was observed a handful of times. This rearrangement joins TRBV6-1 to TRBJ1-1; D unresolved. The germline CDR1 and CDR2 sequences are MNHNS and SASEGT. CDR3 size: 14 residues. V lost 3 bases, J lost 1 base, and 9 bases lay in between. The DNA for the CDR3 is TGTGCCAGCAGTGAGGCAGATACGAACACTGAAGCTTTCTTT. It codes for CASSEADTNTEAFF.

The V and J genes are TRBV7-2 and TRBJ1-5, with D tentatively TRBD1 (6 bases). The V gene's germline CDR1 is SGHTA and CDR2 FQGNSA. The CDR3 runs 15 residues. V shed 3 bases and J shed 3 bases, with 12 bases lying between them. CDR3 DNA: TGTGCCAGCAGCTTGAGGACAGAAAACAATCAGCCCCAGCATTTT. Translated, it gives CASSLRTENNQPQHF.

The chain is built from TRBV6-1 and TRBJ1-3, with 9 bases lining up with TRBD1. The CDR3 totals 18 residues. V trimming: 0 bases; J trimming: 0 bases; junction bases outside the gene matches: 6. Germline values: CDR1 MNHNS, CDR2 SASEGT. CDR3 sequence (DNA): TGTGCCAGCAGTGAAGCCCCCCAGGACAGGGGCTCTGGAAACACCATATATTTT. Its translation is CASSEAPQDRGSGNTIYF.

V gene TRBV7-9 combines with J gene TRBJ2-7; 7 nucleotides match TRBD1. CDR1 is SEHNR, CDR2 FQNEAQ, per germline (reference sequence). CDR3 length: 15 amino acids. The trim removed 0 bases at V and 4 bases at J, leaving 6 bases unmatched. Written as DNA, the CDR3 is TGTGCCAGCAGCTTAGCGACAGGGATCGGGTACGAGCAGTACTTC. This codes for CASSLATGIGYEQYF.

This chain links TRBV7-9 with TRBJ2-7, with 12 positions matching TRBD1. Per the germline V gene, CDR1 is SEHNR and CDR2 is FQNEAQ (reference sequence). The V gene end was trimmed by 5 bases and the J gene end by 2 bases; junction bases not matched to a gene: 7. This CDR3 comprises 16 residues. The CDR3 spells CASSPSRDRGPYEQYF. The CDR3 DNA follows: TGTGCCAGCAGCCCCAGCCGGGACAGGGGGCCCTACGAGCAGTACTTC.

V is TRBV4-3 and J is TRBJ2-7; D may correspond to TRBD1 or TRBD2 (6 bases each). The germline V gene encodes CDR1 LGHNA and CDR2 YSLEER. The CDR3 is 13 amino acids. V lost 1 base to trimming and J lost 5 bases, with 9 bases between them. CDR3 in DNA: TGCGCCAGCAGCCAAGTGGGGGGCCACGAGCAGTACTTC. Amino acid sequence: CASSQVGGHEQYF.

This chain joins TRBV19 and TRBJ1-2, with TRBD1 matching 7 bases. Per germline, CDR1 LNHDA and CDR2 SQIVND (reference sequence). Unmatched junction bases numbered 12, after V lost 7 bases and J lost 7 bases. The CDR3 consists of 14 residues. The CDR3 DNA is TGTGCCAGTAAAATCGGAGGGGGCACGTTTGGCTACACCTTC. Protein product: CASKIGGGTFGYTF.

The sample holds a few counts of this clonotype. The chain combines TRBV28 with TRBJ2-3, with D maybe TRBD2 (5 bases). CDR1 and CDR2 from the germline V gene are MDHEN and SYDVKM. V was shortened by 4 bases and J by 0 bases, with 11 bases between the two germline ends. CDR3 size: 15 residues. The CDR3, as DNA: TGTGCCAGCAGTTGGACTGATACTAGCACAGATACGCAGTATTTT. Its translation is CASSWTDTSTDTQYF.

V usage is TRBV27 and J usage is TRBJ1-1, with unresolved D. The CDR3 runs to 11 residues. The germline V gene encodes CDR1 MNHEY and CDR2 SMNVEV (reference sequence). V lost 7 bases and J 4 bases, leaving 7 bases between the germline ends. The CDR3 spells CASISSTEAFF. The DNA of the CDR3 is TGTGCCAGCATTTCGAGCACTGAAGCTTTCTTT.

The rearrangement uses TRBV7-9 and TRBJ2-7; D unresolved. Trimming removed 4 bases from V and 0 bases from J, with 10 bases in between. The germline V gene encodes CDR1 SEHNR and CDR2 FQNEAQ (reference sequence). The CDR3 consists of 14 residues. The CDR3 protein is CASSSAWNSYEQYF. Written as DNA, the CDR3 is TGTGCCAGCAGCTCGGCCTGGAACTCCTACGAGCAGTACTTC.

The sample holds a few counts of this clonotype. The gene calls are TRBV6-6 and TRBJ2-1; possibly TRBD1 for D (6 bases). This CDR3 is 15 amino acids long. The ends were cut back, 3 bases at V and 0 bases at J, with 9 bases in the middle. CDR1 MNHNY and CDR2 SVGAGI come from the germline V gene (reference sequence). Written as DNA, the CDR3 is TGTGCCAGCAGTTATATGGACAGCTCCTACAATGAGCAGTTCTTC. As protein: CASSYMDSSYNEQFF.

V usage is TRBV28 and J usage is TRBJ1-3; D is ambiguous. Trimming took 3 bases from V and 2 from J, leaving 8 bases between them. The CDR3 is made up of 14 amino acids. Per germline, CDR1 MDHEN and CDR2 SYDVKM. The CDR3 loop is CASSFWGTGNTIYF. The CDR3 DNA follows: TGTGCCAGCAGTTTCTGGGGAACTGGAAACACCATATATTTT. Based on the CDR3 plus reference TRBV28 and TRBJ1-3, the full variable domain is DVKVTQSSRYLVKRTGEKVFLECVQDMDHENMFWYRQDPGLGLRLIYFSYDVKMKEKGDIPEGYSVSREKKERFSLILESASTNQTSMYLCASSFWGTGNTIYFGEGSWLTVV.

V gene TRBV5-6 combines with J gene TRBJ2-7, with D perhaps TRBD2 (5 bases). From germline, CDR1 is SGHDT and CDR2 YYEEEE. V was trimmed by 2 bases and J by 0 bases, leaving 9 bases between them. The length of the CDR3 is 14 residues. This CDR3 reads CASSFGRSSYEQYF. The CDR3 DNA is TGTGCCAGCAGCTTTGGGAGAAGCTCCTACGAGCAGTACTTC.

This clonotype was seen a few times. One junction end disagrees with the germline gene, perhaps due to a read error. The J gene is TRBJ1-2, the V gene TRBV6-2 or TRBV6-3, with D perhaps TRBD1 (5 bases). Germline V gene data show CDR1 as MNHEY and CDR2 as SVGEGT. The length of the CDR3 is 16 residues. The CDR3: CASSYSAGPGTYGYTF. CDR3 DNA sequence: TGTGCCAGCAGCTACTCGGCGGGGCCAGGGACCTATGGCTACACCTTC.

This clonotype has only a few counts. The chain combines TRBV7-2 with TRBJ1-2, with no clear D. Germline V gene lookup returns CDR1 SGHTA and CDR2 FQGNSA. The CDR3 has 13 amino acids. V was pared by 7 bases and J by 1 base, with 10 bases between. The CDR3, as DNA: TGTGCCAGCACCCCTAGGAGTAACTATGGCTACACCTTC. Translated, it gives CASTPRSNYGYTF.

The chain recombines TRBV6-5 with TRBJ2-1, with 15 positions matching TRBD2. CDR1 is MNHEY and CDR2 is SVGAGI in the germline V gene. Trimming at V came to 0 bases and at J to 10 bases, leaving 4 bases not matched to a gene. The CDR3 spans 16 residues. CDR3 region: CASSYSAGLAGGEQFF. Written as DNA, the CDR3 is TGTGCCAGCAGTTACTCAGCGGGACTAGCGGGGGGAGAGCAGTTCTTC.